The 10 T cell receptor beta chains listed next were all sequenced from one sample in a study of PD-1 blockade in classical Hodgkin lymphoma. Time point noted: newly diagnosed, previously untreated cHL patient sample. The study purified CD4+ T cells from thawed PBMCs using magnetic negative selection. The table came from immunoSEQ multiplex PCR; TCRdb's copy has only in-frame clones and leaves some out. This sample has tens of thousands of clones; more than 90% occur once, and the top ten carry about 0.42%. Sequences were obtained from CD4+ T cells from blood. These receptors all stem from a human donor with classical Hodgkin lymphoma.

DNA for the CDR3: TGTGCCAGCAGGCCGGACTTCGGCTACACCTTC. This encodes CASRPDFGYTF. The V call is TRBV2, the J call TRBJ1-2; D is ambiguous. V lost 6 bases and J 8 bases, leaving 10 bases between the germline ends. Looked up from germline, CDR1 is SNHLY and CDR2 is FYNNEI. The CDR3 runs 11 residues.

CDR3 in DNA: TGCGCCAGCAGCCCCCCGAGAGCCGGCACAGATACGCAGTATTTT. The encoded protein is CASSPPRAGTDTQYF. The chain recombines TRBV5-1 with TRBJ2-3; D remains unclear. Germline V CDR1 and CDR2: SGHRS, YFSETQ. The CDR3 extends over 15 amino acids. V dropped 4 bases and J dropped 1 base, with 13 bases sitting between them.

This chain connects TRBV29-1 to TRBJ2-7; D is unresolved. The CDR3 has 14 amino acids. Germline V gene data show CDR1 as SQVTM and CDR2 as ANQGSEA. V lost 4 bases, J lost 1 base, and 14 bases lay in between. CDR3 protein: CSVVGTDHSYEQYF. CDR3 in DNA: TGCAGCGTTGTGGGAACAGACCATTCCTACGAGCAGTACTTC.

The V call is TRBV6-5, the J call TRBJ2-5, with D unresolved. V was trimmed by 6 bases and J by 9 bases, leaving 17 bases between them. The CDR3 covers 13 residues. Germline V lookup: CDR1 MNHEY, CDR2 SVGAGI. The CDR3 bases are TGTGCCAGCAGGTCTCGACTGCTAACGGCCCAGTACTTC. The encoded protein is CASRSRLLTAQYF.

Only one count was recorded for this clone. The chain employs TRBV27 and TRBJ1-1; D is unclear. Trimming pared 4 bases from V and 3 bases from J, leaving 12 bases between. Germline V gene sequence: CDR1 MNHEY, CDR2 SMNVEV (reference sequence). The CDR3 loop spans 14 amino acids. CDR3 protein: CASSSHSGDTEAFF. In DNA form, the CDR3 reads TGTGCCAGCAGTTCCCACTCCGGGGACACTGAAGCTTTCTTT.

The chain uses TRBV2 and TRBJ2-1; D unresolved. The CDR3 contains 13 residues. V was cut by 1 base and J by 9 bases, with 10 bases left in between. Germline values: CDR1 SNHLY, CDR2 FYNNEI. CDR3 DNA: TGTGCCAGCAGTGAAGTCCGTGAAGGTGAGCAGTTCTTC. Amino acid sequence: CASSEVREGEQFF.

The rearrangement joins TRBV2 to TRBJ1-5, with D hard to call. From germline, CDR1 is SNHLY and CDR2 FYNNEI. The length of the CDR3 is 14 residues. V lost 6 bases and J 4 bases, leaving 13 bases between the germline ends. CDR3 protein: CASSVPARNQPQHF. Here the CDR3 DNA reads TGTGCCAGCAGCGTCCCGGCGAGAAATCAGCCCCAGCATTTT.

The CDR3 region is CASRVRDLAYEQYF. CDR3 bases: TGCGCCAGCAGGGTCCGGGACTTGGCCTACGAGCAGTACTTC. The rearrangement links TRBV5-1 to TRBJ2-7; weak D call: TRBD2 (6 bases). V was clipped by 5 bases and J by 2 bases, with 14 bases between them. The CDR3 has 14 residues. Germline V gives CDR1 SGHRS, CDR2 YFSETQ.

The V and J genes are TRBV19 and TRBJ2-7; 7 bases agree with TRBD1. The CDR3 is made up of 14 amino acids. Looked up from germline, CDR1 is LNHDA and CDR2 is SQIVND (reference sequence). V trimming: 1 base; J trimming: 7 bases; junction bases outside the gene matches: 7. The CDR3 sequence is CASSIGGQRWEQYF. For the CDR3, the DNA is TGTGCCAGTAGTATAGGGGGACAGCGGTGGGAGCAGTACTTC.

The chain has TRBV19 and TRBJ2-1, with D perhaps assigned TRBD1 or TRBD2 (6 bases each). V was trimmed by 3 bases and J by 9 bases, leaving 18 bases between them. The CDR3 is 15 residues long. Germline V gene lookup returns CDR1 LNHDA and CDR2 SQIVND (reference sequence). The CDR3 here is CASSIVGGRIFEQFF. CDR3 sequence (DNA): TGTGCCAGTAGTATTGTGGGGGGCAGGATTTTTGAGCAGTTCTTC.